This T cell receptor beta chain appears in the sequencing data of a study of CD8 T cells in Susac syndrome. Study results and limitations: The authors acknowledged that their TCR sequencing and HLA analysis involved a relatively small number of individuals.

This CDR3 has 16 amino acids. From germline, CDR1 is DFQATT and CDR2 SNEGSKA (reference sequence). Trimming removed 3 bases at V and 2 bases at J, with 20 bases between. cDNA came from about 0.5 to 1 ug RNA primed by random hexamers. The amplification used immunoSEQ multiplex PCR on TCR beta CDR3; it spanned 54 Vbeta and 13 Jbeta. TCRdb fed the immunoSEQ multiplex PCR reads into MiXCR, producing one record per CDR3 protein. The profile shows about 300,000 distinct CDR3 sequences, 75% to 85% of them singletons. Sequencing of TCR beta drew on CD8+ and CD4+ T cells from blood. Both CD4+ and CD8+ T cells were negatively isolated, and TEMRA cells underwent FACS enrichment. A remark on this clonotype: Its antigen is unknown.

The source material was CD8+ T cells from PBMCs. This TCR came from a human donor with multiple sclerosis. The chain couples TRBV20-1 to TRBJ2-7; tentatively, D is TRBD1 (5 bases). The CDR3 DNA reads as TGCAGTGCTAGTACTCCGCCAGGGTTTTATCCCTACGAGCAGTACTTC. Protein product: CSASTPPGFYPYEQYF.